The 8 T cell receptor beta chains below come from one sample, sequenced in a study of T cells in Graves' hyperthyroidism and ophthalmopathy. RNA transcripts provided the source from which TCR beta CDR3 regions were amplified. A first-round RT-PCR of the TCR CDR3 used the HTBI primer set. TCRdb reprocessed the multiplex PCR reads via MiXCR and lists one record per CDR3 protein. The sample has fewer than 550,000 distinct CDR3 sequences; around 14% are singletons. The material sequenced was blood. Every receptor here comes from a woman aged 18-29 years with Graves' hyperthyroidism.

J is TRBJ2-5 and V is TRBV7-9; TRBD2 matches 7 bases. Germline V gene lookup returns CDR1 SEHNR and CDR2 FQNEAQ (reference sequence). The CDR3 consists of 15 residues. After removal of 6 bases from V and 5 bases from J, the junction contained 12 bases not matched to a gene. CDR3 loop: CASRKGYGGGETQYF. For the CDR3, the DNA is TGTGCCAGCAGAAAAGGATACGGGGGAGGGGAGACCCAGTACTTC. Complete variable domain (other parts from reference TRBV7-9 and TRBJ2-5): DTGVSQNPRHKITKRGQNVTFRCDPISEHNRLYWYRQTLGQGPEFLTYFQNEAQLEKSRLLSDRFSAERPKGSFSTLEIQRTEQGDSAMYLCASRKGYGGGETQYFGPGTRLLVL.

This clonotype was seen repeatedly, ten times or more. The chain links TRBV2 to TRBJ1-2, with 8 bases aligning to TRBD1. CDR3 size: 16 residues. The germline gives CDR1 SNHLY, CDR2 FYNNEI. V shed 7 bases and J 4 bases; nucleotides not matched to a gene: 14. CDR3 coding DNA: TGTGCCAGCATAGCGCTTTTGGACAGGGACGGCTATGGCTACACCTTC. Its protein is CASIALLDRDGYGYTF.

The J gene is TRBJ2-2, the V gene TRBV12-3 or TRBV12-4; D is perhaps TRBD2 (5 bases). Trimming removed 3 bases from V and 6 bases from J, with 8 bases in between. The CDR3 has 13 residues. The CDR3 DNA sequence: TGTGCCAGCAGTTTGAGGGCTCCCGGGGAGCTGTTTTTT. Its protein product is CASSLRAPGELFF.

CDR3 nucleotide sequence: TGCAGTGCAGCAGGGTTTTGGTCTCAGCCCCAGCATTTT. Its translation: CSAAGFWSQPQHF. The chain uses TRBV20-1 and TRBJ1-5; D might be TRBD1 (5 bases). CDR3 length equals 13 residues. Per germline, CDR1 DFQATT and CDR2 SNEGSKA (reference sequence). With 6 bases removed from V and 6 bases from J, the gap between germline ends came to 15 bases.

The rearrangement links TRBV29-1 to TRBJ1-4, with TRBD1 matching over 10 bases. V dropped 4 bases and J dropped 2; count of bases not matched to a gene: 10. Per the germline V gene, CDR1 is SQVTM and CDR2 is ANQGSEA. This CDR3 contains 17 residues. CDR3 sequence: CSVATPGQGFTNEKLFF. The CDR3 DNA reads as TGCAGCGTTGCTACTCCGGGACAGGGGTTTACTAATGAAAAACTGTTTTTT.

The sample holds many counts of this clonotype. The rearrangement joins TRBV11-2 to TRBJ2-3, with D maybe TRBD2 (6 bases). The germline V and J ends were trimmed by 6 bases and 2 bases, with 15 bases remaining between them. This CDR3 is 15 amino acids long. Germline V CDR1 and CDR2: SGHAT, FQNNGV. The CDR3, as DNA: TGTGCCAGCAGACCGGGACTCCAAAACACAGATACGCAGTATTTT. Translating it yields CASRPGLQNTDTQYF.

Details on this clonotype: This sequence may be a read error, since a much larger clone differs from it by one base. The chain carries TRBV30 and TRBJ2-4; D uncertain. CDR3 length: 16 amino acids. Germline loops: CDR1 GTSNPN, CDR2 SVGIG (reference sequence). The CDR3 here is CAWSVRLQSAKNIRYF. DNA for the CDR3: TGTGCCTGGAGTGTACGTTTACAGTCGGCCAAAAACATTCGGTACTTC.

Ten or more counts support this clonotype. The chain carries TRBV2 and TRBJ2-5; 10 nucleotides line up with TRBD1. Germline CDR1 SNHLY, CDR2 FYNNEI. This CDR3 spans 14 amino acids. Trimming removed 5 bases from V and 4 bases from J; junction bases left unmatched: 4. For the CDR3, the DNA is TGTGCCAGCAGTTCGACAGGGGGCGGAGAGACCCAGTACTTC. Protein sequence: CASSSTGGGETQYF.